The present T cell receptor beta chain was sequenced within a study of CD8+ T cells in alopecia areata. Study summary: Treated patients were given 5 to 10 mg oral tofacitinib twice daily.

Described treatment: oral pan-JAK inhibitor, 5-10 mg twice daily. Peripheral blood and lesional scalp punch biopsies were taken from alopecia areata patients. Isolated RNA was reverse transcribed into cDNA used as the sequencing template. This table comes from immunoSEQ multiplex PCR, and its TCRdb copy is limited to in-frame clones, with some not included. The sample holds about 3,600 clones; roughly 70% are singletons and the top ten take 9.3%. For this clone: As yet, its antigen is unknown.

Germline assignment: CDR1 SGHRS and CDR2 YFSETQ. Trimming removed 0 bases from V and 6 bases from J, with 15 bases in between. This CDR3 contains 15 residues. Overall study results and limits: Higher clonality and more expanded CD8+ clones appeared in lesional than normal scalp. The treated group had a single nonresponder, limiting CD8+ expansion-response conclusions. Persistence in scalp and blood during tofacitinib was observed for many expanded lesional clones.

This clonotype was sampled from a human donor with alopecia areata. The source was skin, collected at week 24, from a patient treated with tofacitinib. The gene calls are TRBV5-1 and TRBJ1-2; no definite D call. The DNA for the CDR3 is TGCGCCAGCAGCTTGGCACAAATGCCGTCTGATGGCTACACCTTC. It codes for CASSLAQMPSDGYTF. The full variable domain, rest sourced from reference TRBV5-1 and TRBJ1-2, is KAGVTQTPRYLIKTRGQQVTLSCSPISGHRSVSWYQQTPGQGLQFLFEYFSETQRNKGNFPGRFSGRQFSNSRSEMNVSTLELGDSALYLCASSLAQMPSDGYTFGSGTRLTVV.